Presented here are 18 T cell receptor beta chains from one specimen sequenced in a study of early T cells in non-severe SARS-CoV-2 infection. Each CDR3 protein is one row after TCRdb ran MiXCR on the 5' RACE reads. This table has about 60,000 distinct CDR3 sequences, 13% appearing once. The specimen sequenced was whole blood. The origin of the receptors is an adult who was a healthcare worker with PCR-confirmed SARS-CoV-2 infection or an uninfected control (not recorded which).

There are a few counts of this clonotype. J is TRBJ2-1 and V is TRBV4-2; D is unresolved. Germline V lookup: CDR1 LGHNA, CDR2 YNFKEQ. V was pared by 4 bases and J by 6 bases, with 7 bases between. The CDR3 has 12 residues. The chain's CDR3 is CASSRSRNEQFF. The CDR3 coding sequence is TGTGCCAGCAGCCGGAGCCGCAATGAGCAGTTCTTC.

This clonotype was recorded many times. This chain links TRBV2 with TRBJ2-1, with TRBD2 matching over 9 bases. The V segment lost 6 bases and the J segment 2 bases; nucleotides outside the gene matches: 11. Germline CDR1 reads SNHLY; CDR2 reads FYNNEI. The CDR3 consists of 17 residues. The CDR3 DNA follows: TGTGCCAGCAGCCGAGGGGCTAGCGGGGCGACCTACAATGAGCAGTTCTTC. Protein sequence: CASSRGASGATYNEQFF.

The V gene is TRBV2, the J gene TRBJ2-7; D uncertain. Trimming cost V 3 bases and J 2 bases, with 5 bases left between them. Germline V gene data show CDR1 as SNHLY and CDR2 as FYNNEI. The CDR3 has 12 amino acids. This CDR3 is CASSERTYEQYF. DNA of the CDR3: TGTGCCAGCAGTGAGCGGACCTACGAGCAGTACTTC.

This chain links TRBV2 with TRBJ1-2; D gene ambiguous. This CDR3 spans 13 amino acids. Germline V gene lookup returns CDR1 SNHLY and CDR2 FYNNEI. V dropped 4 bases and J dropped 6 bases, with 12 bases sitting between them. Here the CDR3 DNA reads TGTGCCAGCAGTGTGGCAGTACGGGATGGCTACACCTTC. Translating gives CASSVAVRDGYTF.

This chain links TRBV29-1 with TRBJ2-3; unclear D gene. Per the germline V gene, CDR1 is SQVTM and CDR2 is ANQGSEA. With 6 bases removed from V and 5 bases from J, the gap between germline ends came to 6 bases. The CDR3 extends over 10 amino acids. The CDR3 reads CSVRIDTQYF. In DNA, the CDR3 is TGCAGCGTGAGGATAGATACGCAGTATTTT.

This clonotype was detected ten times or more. For the CDR3, the DNA is TGCGCCAGCAGCCCCCTCGACAGGGCGAACACTGAAGCTTTCTTT. It translates to CASSPLDRANTEAFF. V usage is TRBV5-1 and J usage is TRBJ1-1; TRBD1 aligns across 7 bases. The CDR3 is 15 residues long. Germline CDR1 is SGHRS and CDR2 is YFSETQ. With V trimmed by 4 bases and J by 1 base, 7 bases remained unmatched.

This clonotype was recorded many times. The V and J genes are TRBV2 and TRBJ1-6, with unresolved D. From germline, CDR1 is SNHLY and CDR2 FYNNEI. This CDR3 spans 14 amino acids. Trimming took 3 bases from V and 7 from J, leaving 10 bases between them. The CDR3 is CASSDGRRNSPLHF. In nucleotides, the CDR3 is TGTGCCAGCAGTGACGGGAGGAGGAATTCACCCCTCCACTTT.

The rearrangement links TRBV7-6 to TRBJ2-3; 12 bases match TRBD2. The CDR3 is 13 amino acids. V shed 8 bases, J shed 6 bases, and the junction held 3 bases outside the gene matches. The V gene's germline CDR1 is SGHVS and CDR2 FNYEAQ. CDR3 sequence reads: CASGGTSGDTQYF. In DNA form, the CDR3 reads TGTGCCAGCGGGGGGACTAGCGGGGATACGCAGTATTTT. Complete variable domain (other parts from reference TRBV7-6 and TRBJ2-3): GAGVSQSPRYKVTKRGQDVALRCDPISGHVSLYWYRQALGQGPEFLTYFNYEAQQDKSGLPNDRFSAERPEGSISTLTIQRTEQRDSAMYRCASGGTSGDTQYFGPGTRLTVL.

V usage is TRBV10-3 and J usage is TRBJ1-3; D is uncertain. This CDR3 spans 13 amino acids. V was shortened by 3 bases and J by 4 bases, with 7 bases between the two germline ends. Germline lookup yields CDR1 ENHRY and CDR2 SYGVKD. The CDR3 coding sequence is TGTGCCATCAGTGAACACGGCGGAAACACCATATATTTT. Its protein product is CAISEHGGNTIYF.

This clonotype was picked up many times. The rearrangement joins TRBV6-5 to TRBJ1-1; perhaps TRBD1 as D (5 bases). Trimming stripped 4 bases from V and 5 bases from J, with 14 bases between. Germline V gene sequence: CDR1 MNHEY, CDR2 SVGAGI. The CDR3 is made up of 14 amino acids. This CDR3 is CASSSGTAGTEAFF. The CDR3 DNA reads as TGTGCCAGCAGTTCCGGGACGGCGGGGACTGAAGCTTTCTTT.

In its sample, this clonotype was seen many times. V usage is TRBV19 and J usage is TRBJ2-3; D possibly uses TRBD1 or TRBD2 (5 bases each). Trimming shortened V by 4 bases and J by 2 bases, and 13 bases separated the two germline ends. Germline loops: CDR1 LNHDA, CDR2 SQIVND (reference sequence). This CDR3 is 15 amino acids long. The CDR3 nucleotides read TGTGCCAGTAGTAGTGGGGACGGCTACACAGATACGCAGTATTTT. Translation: CASSSGDGYTDTQYF.

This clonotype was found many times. CDR3 sequence reads: CAISELSGQKPYEQYF. In nucleotides, the CDR3 is TGTGCCATCAGTGAGCTTAGTGGACAGAAGCCCTACGAGCAGTACTTC. This rearrangement joins TRBV10-3 to TRBJ2-7; a possible D gene is TRBD1 (6 bases). The CDR3 consists of 16 residues. V was trimmed by 2 bases and J by 2 bases, leaving 16 bases between them. The V gene's germline CDR1 is ENHRY and CDR2 SYGVKD.

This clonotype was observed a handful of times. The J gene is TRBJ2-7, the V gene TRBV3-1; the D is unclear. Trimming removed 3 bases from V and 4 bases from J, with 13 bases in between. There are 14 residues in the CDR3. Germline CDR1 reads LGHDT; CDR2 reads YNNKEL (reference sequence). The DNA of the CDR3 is TGTGCCAGCAGCCACGGAAATACCGATTACGAGCAGTACTTC. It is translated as CASSHGNTDYEQYF.

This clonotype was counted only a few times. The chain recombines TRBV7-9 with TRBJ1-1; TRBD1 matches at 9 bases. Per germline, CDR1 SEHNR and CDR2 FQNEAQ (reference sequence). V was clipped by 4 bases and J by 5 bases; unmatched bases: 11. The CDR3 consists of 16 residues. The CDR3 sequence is CASSSGTGPSGTEAFF. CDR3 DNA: TGTGCCAGCAGCTCCGGGACAGGGCCCAGTGGAACTGAAGCTTTCTTT.

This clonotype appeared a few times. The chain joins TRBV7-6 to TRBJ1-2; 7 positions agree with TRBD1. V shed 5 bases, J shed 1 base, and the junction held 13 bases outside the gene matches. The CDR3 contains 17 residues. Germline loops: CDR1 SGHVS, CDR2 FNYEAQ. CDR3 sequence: CASSPGGGGAGNYGYTF. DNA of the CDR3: TGTGCCAGCAGCCCAGGTGGAGGGGGCGCCGGTAACTATGGCTACACCTTC.

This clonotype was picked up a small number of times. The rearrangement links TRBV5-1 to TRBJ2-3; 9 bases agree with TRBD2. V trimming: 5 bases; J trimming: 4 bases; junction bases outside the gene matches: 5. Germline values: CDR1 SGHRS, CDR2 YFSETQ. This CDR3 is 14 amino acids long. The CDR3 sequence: CASSPGTSSDTQYF. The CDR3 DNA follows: TGCGCCAGCAGTCCCGGGACTAGCTCAGATACGCAGTATTTT.

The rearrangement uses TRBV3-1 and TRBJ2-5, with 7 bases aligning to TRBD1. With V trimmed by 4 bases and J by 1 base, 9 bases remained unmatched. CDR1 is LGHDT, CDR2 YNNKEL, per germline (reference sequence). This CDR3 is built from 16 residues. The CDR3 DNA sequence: TGTGCCAGCAGCCTCGACAGGGAAGCTTTCCAAGAGACCCAGTACTTC. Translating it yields CASSLDREAFQETQYF.

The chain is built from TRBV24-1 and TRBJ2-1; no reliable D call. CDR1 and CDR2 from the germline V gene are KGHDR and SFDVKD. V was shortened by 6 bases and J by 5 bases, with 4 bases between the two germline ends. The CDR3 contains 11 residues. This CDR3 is CATSRDNEQFF. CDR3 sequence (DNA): TGTGCCACCAGTCGCGACAATGAGCAGTTCTTC.